A single sample is the source of the 7 T cell receptor beta chains below, sequenced in a study of molecular identifiers for immune sequencing clone quantification. From the PCR reads, TCRdb called clonotypes with MiXCR, one entry per CDR3 protein. The profile shows tens of thousands of distinct CDR3 sequences, roughly 20% of them singletons. The sequenced material came from naive CD8+ T cells from blood, with Jurkat cell RNA spiked in. As to subset: FACS-sorted CD8+CD4-CCR7+CD45RA+ naive T cells. The source is a human donor in good health. Some libraries in this study had Jurkat cell RNA spiked in.

The V call is TRBV27, the J call TRBJ2-7, with D hard to call. This CDR3 is built from 14 residues. Trimming removed 4 bases at V and 7 bases at J, with 17 bases between. Germline V gene lookup returns CDR1 MNHEY and CDR2 SMNVEV (reference sequence). CDR3 region: CASSSTTAGREQYF. CDR3 nucleotide sequence: TGTGCCAGCAGTTCCACAACAGCCGGTAGAGAGCAGTACTTC.

In this sample, this clonotype turned up many times. The rearrangement links TRBV10-3 to TRBJ2-7; the match to TRBD2 covers 7 bases. The CDR3 contains 13 residues. In germline, CDR1 is ENHRY, CDR2 SYGVKD. J gave up 4 bases and V 4 bases, and 4 bases lay outside the gene matches. The CDR3 region is CAISVGSGYEQYF. The CDR3 bases are TGTGCCATCAGTGTGGGTAGCGGGTACGAGCAGTACTTC.

This clonotype was seen a handful of times. V gene TRBV27 combines with J gene TRBJ1-2; perhaps TRBD1 as D (5 bases). Germline loops: CDR1 MNHEY, CDR2 SMNVEV (reference sequence). V lost 6 bases and J lost 3, with 11 bases in between. This CDR3 has 13 amino acids. This chain's CDR3 is CASREAGHYGYTF. In DNA form, the CDR3 reads TGTGCCAGCAGGGAGGCAGGGCACTATGGCTACACCTTC.

This chain links TRBV7-9 with TRBJ1-4, with D perhaps matching TRBD1 (6 bases). Germline V gene sequence: CDR1 SEHNR, CDR2 FQNEAQ (reference sequence). Between the trimmed V and J ends, which lost 4 bases and 7 bases, there was a span of 16 bases. The CDR3 has 15 residues. CDR3 DNA: TGTGCCAGCAGCTCCGAAGGGGGGGTTAGTGAAAAACTGTTTTTT. Protein: CASSSEGGVSEKLFF.

Many counts were recorded for this clonotype. The rearrangement joins TRBV29-1 to TRBJ2-1, with D hard to call. The V end was cut by 4 bases, the J end by 6 bases, with 10 bases between. The CDR3 runs to 12 residues. Germline V gene data show CDR1 as SQVTM and CDR2 as ANQGSEA. The CDR3 is CSVGVSPNEQFF. Written as DNA, the CDR3 is TGCAGCGTTGGAGTCTCCCCCAATGAGCAGTTCTTC.

At least ten counts were recorded for this clonotype. The rearrangement links TRBV27 to TRBJ2-3; D is possibly TRBD1 (6 bases). The CDR3 covers 16 residues. Deletions cut 6 bases from V and 1 base from J, with 17 bases between. Germline-derived CDR1 and CDR2 are MNHEY and SMNVEV (reference sequence). CDR3 sequence (DNA): TGTGCCAGCAGCCTAAACAGGGTAGAGGGCACAGATACGCAGTATTTT. It specifies CASSLNRVEGTDTQYF.

This clonotype was seen at least ten times. The chain has TRBV7-9 and TRBJ1-1; D unresolved. Germline lookup yields CDR1 SEHNR and CDR2 FQNEAQ (reference sequence). The CDR3 has 15 residues. The V gene lost 6 bases and the J gene lost 1 base, with 15 bases spanning the gap. For the CDR3, the DNA is TGTGCCAGCAGTCCTGTAGTCAACAGGAACACTGAAGCTTTCTTT. Amino acids: CASSPVVNRNTEAFF.